A selection of T cell receptor beta chains follows, all from one sample in a study of human T cells and chemical hapten exposure. A single record per CDR3 protein comes from TCRdb applying MiXCR to the RACE reads. The table lists 50,000 or so distinct CDR3 sequences, around 9% of them singletons. The specimen was whole blood, collected in connection with sensitization to the hapten diphenylcyclopropenone (DPC). These receptors were collected from a woman between 50 and 59 years old with alopecia areata. Some clones in this sample may be carry-over from other donors' samples. Each CDR3 is given with its conserved first and last residue. D genes are given only for firm matches. Size is omitted from some rows. Given values are once, few, many or a class for expanded clones.

j_call clone_size d_call v_call cdr3_nt cdr3_aa
TRBJ1-2 - - TRBV7-9 TGTGCCAGCAGCTTAGGTTCAGCGAAAGCTAACTATGGCTACACCTTC CASSLGSAKANYGYTF
TRBJ2-1 few - TRBV20-1 TGCAGTGCTAGGGTACCCCCGGCCAATGAGCAGTTCTTC CSARVPPANEQFF
TRBJ1-5 many - TRBV18 TGTGCCAGCTCACCCTCAGGGGCCAACCGGGGCAATCAGCCCCAGCATTTT CASSPSGANRGNQPQHF
TRBJ1-2 - - TRBV9 TGTGCCAGCAGGGAGGTCCTTAACTATGGCTACACCTTC CASREVLNYGYTF
TRBJ1-2 - TRBD1 TRBV2 TGTGCCAGCAGACCGGGACAGGGGACCTATGGCTACACCTTC CASRPGQGTYGYTF
TRBJ1-2 many TRBD1 TRBV27 TGTGCCAGCAGTTCACACGGACAGGGGGCCCCTAAAGGCTACACCTTC CASSSHGQGAPKGYTF
TRBJ1-5 - - TRBV21-1 TGTGCCAGCATATCCCCAGGGAATCAGCCCCAGCATTTT CASISPGNQPQHF
TRBJ2-1 many TRBD1 TRBV19 TGTGCCAGTAGAGCCGACAGGGACTCCTACAATGAGCAGTTCTTC CASRADRDSYNEQFF
TRBJ1-1 - - TRBV28 TGTGCCAGCCCTCCCGCGGGACACTCTCCGACTGAAGCTTTCTTT CASPPAGHSPTEAFF
TRBJ1-5 medium-sized - TRBV10-3 TGTGCCATCAGTGAGCCCCGGGGCAGCCGCAATCAGCCCCAGCATTTT CAISEPRGSRNQPQHF
TRBJ2-3 many TRBD2 TRBV7-2 TGTGCCAGCAGCTTACTTAGCGGGGAGTGGGATACGCAGTATTTT CASSLLSGEWDTQYF
TRBJ2-2 few - TRBV9 TGTGCCAGCAGCGTAGTTGAAACCGGGGAGCTGTTTTTT CASSVVETGELFF
TRBJ2-1 many - TRBV7-2 TGTGCCAGCAGCTTAGTGGCGGCCAGCAATGAGCAGTTCTTC CASSLVAASNEQFF
TRBJ2-7 many - TRBV29-1 TGCAGCGTGGGGTCGGACTCCATCTACGAGCAGTACTTC CSVGSDSIYEQYF
TRBJ2-1 - - TRBV5-1 TGCGCCAGCAGCTCCAGACTAGATTTCGGGCAGTTCTTC CASSSRLDFGQFF
TRBJ2-3 many - TRBV7-2 TGTGCCAGCAGCTTTGGCAGAACTCCAGATACGCAGTATTTT CASSFGRTPDTQYF
TRBJ2-1 many - TRBV28 TGTGCCAGCAGAGGTAGCGGCCCTCAGTTCTTC CASRGSGPQFF
TRBJ2-3 many TRBD2 TRBV6-6 TGTGCCAGCAGTTATTTTGGTAGCGGGATGGGCACAGATACGCAGTATTTT CASSYFGSGMGTDTQYF
TRBJ2-7 many - TRBV7-9 TGTGCCAGCAGCTTCTCAGGACGCCACGAGCAGTACTTC CASSFSGRHEQYF
TRBJ2-7 many - TRBV29-1 TGCAGCGTTGAAGGACTCGGCCCAACCGAGCAGTACTTC CSVEGLGPTEQYF
TRBJ2-7 many TRBD1 TRBV29-1 TGCAGCGTCGAAATGACAGGGATAGGAGAGCAGTACTTC CSVEMTGIGEQYF
TRBJ2-7 - TRBD2 TRBV5-5 TGTGCCAGCCAGCTTGGGGGAGGGCCAACCGAGCAGTACTTC CASQLGGGPTEQYF
TRBJ1-1 - - TRBV7-9 TGTGCCAGCACCCTGACAGGACTTGAAGCTTTCTTT CASTLTGLEAFF
TRBJ2-1 many TRBD2 TRBV20-1 TGCAGTGCGCAGAGTATGGGCGGGAGAGTCTACAATGAGCAGTTCTTC CSAQSMGGRVYNEQFF
TRBJ2-7 few - TRBV20-1 TGCAGTGCTCAGCCACAGGTCTACGAGCAGTACTTC CSAQPQVYEQYF
TRBJ1-4 many - TRBV2 TGTGCCAGCAGTGAACAGGGTTGGAGCTTT CASSEQGWSF
TRBJ1-6 - TRBD1 TRBV6-2/TRBV6-3 TGTGCCAGCAGTTTCCGGGACAGCCGTCCGAATTCACCCCTCCACTTT CASSFRDSRPNSPLHF